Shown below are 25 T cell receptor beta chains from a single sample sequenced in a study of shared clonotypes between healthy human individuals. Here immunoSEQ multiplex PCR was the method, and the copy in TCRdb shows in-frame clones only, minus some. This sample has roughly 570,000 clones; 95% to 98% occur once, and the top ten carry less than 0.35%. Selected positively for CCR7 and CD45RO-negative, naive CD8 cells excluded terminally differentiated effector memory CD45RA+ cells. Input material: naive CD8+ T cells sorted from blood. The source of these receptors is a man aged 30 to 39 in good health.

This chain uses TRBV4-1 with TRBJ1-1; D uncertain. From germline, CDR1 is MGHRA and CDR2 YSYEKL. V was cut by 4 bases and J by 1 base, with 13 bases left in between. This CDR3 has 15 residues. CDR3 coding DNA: TGCGCCAGCAGCCCCTCCGGGCTGGGGAACACTGAAGCTTTCTTT. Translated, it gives CASSPSGLGNTEAFF.

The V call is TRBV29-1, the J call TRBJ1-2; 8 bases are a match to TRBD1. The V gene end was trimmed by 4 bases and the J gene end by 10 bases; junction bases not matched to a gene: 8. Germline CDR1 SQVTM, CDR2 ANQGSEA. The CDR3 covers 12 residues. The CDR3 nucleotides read TGCAGCGTTGTGTTGGACAGGGTGGACTACACCTTC. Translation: CSVVLDRVDYTF.

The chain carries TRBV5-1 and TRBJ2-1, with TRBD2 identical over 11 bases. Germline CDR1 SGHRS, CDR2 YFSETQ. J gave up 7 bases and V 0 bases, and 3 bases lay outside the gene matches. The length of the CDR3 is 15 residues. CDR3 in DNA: TGCGCCAGCAGCTTGGCCGGACTAGCGGGTAATGAGCAGTTCTTC. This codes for CASSLAGLAGNEQFF.

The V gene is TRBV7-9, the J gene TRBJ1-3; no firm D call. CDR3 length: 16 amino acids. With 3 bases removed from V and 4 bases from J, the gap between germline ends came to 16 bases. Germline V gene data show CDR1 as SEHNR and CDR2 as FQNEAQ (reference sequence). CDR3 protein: CASSFENSLIGNTIYF. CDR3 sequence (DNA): TGTGCCAGCAGCTTCGAGAACAGCTTGATCGGAAACACCATATATTTT.

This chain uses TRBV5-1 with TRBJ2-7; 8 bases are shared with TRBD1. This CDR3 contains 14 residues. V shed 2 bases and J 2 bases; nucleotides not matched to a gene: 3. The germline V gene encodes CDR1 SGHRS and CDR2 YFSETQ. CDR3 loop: CASSFQGAPYEQYF. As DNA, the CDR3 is TGCGCCAGCAGCTTTCAGGGGGCCCCCTACGAGCAGTACTTC.

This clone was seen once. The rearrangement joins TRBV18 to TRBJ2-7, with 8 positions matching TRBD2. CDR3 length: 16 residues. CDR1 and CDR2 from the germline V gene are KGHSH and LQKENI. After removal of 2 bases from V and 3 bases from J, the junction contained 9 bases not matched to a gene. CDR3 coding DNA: TGTGCCAGCTCACCAATACTAGCGGAGGGACTCTACGAGCAGTACTTC. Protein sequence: CASSPILAEGLYEQYF.

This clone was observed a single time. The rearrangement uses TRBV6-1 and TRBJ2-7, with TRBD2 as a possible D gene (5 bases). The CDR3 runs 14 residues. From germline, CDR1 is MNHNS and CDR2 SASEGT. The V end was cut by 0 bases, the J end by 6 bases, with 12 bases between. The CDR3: CASSEAGLVSEQYF. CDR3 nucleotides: TGTGCCAGCAGTGAAGCTGGACTCGTGTCCGAGCAGTACTTC.

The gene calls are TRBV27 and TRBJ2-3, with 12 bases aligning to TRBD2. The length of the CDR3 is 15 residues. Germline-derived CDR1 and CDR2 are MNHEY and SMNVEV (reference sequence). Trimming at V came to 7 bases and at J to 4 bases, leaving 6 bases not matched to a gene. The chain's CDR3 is CASTSSGRAADTQYF. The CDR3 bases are TGTGCCAGCACCTCTAGCGGGAGGGCTGCAGATACGCAGTATTTT.

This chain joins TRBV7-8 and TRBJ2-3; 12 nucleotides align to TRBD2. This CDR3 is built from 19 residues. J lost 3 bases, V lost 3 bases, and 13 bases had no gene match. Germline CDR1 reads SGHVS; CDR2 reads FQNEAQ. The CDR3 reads CASSFTPETSGRGTDTQYF. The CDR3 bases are TGTGCCAGCAGCTTTACTCCGGAGACTAGCGGGAGAGGTACAGATACGCAGTATTTT.

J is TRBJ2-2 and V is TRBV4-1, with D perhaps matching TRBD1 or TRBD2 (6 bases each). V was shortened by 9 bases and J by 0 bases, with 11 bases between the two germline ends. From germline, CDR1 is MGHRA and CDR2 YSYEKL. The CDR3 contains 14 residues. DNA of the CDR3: TGCGCCAGTCGAGGGGGGCCGAACACCGGGGAGCTGTTTTTT. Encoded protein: CASRGGPNTGELFF.

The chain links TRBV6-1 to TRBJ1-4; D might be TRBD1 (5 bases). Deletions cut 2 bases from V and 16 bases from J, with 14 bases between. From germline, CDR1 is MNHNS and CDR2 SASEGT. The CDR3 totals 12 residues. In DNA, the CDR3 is TGTGCCAGCAGTGAATCTGGGGCCCCAGGGTTTTTT. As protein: CASSESGAPGFF.

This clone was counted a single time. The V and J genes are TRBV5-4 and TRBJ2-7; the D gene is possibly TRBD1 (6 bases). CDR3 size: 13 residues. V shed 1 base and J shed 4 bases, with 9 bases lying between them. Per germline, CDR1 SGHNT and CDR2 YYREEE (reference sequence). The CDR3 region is CASSLFRGYEQYF. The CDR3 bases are TGTGCCAGCAGCTTGTTCAGGGGATACGAGCAGTACTTC.

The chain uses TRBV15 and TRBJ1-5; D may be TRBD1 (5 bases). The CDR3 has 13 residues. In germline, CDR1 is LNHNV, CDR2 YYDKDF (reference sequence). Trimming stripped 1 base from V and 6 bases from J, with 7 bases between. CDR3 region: CATSRAQGQPQHF. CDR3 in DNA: TGTGCCACCAGCAGAGCCCAGGGTCAGCCCCAGCATTTT.

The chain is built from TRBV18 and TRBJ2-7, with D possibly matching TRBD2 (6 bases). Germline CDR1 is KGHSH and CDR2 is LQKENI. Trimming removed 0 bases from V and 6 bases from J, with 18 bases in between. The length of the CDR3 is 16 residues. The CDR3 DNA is TGTGCCAGCTCACCACCGGGCCTAGCGCCACCCCTCGAGCAGTACTTC. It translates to CASSPPGLAPPLEQYF.

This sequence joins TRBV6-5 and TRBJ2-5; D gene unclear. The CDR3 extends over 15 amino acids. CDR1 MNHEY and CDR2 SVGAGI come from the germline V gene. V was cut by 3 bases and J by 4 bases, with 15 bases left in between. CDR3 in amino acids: CASSYGLLRRETQYF. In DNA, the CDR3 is TGTGCCAGCAGTTATGGCCTCTTAAGGCGAGAGACCCAGTACTTC.

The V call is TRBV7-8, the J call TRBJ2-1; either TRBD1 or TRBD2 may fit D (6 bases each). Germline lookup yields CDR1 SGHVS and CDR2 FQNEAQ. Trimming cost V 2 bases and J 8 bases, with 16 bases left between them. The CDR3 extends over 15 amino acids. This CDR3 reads CASSLIWGAGHEQFF. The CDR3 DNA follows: TGTGCCAGCAGCTTAATATGGGGGGCTGGCCATGAGCAGTTCTTC.

In DNA, the CDR3 is TGTGCCAGCAGCGTAGTACCCCAAGAGACCCAGTACTTC. Translating it yields CASSVVPQETQYF. The genes are TRBV9 and TRBJ2-5; no clear D gene. Between the trimmed V and J ends, which lost 0 bases and 1 base, there was a span of 4 bases. Looked up from germline, CDR1 is SGDLS and CDR2 is YYNGEE. CDR3 length: 13 residues. The full variable domain, with the rest looked up from reference TRBV9 and TRBJ2-5, is DSGVTQTPKHLITATGQRVTLRCSPRSGDLSVYWYQQSLDQGLQFLIQYYNGEERAKGNILERFSAQQFPDLHSELNLSSLELGDSALYFCASSVVPQETQYFGPGTRLLVL.

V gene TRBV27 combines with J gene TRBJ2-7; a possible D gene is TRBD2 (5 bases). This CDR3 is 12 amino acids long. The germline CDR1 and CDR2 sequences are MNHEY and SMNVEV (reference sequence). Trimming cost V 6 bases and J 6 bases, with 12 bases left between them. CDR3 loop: CASSLGSGEQYF. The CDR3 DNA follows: TGTGCCAGCAGCCTAGGGAGTGGCGAGCAGTACTTC.

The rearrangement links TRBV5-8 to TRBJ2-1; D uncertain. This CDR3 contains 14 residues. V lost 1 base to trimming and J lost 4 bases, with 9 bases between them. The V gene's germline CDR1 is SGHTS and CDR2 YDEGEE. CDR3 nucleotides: TGTGCCAGCAGCTTGTCTGGGCCTTACAATGAGCAGTTCTTC. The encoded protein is CASSLSGPYNEQFF. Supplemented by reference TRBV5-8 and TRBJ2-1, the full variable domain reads EAGVTQSPTHLIKTRGQQATLRCSPISGHTSVYWYQQALGLGLQFLLWYDEGEERNRGNFPPRFSGRQFPNYSSELNVNALELEDSALYLCASSLSGPYNEQFFGPGTRLTVL.

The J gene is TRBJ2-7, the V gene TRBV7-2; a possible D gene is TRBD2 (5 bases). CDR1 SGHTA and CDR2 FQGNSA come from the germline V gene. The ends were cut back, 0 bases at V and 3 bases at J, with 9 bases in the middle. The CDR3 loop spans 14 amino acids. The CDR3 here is CASSLASDNYEQYF. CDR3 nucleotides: TGTGCCAGCAGCTTAGCTAGCGACAACTACGAGCAGTACTTC. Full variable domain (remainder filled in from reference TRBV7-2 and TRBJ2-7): GAGVSQSPSNKVTEKGKDVELRCDPISGHTALYWYRQSLGQGLEFLIYFQGNSAPDKSGLPSDRFSAERTGGSVSTLTIQRTQQEDSAVYLCASSLASDNYEQYFGPGTRLTVT.

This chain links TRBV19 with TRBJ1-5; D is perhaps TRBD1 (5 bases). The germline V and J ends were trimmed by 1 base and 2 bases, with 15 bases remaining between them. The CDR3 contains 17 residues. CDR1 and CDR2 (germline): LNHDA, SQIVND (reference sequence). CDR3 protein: CASSIVVGASGNQPQHF. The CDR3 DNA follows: TGTGCCAGTAGTATAGTGGTAGGGGCATCGGGCAATCAGCCCCAGCATTTT.

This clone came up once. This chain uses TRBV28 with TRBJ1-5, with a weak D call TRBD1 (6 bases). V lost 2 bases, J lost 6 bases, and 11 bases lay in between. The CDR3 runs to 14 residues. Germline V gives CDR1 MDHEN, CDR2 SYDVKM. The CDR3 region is CASSLMTGGQPQHF. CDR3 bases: TGTGCCAGCAGTTTAATGACAGGAGGTCAGCCCCAGCATTTT.

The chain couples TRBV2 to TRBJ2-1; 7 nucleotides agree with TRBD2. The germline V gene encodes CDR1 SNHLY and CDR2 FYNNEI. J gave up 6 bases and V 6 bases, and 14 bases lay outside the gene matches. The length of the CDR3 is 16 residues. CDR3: CASSVGRTRLGNEQFF. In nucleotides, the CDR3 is TGTGCCAGCAGCGTCGGGCGGACTAGATTGGGCAATGAGCAGTTCTTC.

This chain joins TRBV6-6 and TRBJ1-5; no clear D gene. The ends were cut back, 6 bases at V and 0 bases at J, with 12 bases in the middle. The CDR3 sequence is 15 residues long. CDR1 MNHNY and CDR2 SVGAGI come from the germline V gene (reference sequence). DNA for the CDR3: TGTGCCAGCAGGGAAACATTTAATAGCAATCAGCCCCAGCATTTT. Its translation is CASRETFNSNQPQHF.

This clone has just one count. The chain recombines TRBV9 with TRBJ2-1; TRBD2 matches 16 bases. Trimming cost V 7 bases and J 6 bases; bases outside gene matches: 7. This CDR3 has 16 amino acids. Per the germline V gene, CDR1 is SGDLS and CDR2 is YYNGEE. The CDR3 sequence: CASRGLAGGEPNEQFF. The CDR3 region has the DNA TGTGCCAGCCGGGGACTAGCGGGAGGGGAGCCCAATGAGCAGTTCTTC.